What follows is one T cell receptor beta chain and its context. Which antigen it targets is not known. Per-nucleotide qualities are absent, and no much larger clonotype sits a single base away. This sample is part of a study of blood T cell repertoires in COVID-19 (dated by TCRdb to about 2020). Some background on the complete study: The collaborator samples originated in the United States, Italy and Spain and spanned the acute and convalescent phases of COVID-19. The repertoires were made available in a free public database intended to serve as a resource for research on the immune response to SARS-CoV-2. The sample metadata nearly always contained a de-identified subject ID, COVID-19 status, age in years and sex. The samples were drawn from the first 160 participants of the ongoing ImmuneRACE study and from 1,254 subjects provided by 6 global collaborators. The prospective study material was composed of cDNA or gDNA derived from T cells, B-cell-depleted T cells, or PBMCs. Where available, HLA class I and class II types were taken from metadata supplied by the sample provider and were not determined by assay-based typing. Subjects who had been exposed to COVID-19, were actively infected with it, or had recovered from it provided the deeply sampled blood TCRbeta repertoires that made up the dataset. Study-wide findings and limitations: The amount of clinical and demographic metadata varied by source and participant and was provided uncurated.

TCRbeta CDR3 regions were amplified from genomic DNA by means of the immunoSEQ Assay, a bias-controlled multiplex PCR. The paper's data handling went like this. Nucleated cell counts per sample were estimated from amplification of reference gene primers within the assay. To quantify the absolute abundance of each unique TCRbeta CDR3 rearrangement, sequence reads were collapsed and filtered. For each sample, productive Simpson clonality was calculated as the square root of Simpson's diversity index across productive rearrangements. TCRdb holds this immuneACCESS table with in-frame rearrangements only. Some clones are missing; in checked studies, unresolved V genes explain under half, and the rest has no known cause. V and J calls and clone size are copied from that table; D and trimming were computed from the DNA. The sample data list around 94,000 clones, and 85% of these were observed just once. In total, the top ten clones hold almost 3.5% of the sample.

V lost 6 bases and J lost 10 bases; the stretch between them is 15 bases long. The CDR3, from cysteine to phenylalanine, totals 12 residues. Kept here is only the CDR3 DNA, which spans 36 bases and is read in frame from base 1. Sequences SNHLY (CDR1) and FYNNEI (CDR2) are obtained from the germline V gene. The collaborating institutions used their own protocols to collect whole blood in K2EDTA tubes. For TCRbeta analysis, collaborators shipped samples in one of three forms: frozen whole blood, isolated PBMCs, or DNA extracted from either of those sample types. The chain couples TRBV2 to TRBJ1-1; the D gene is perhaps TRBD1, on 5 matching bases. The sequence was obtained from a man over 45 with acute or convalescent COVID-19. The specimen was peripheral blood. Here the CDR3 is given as CASSSDGGGAFF. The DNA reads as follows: TGTGCCAGCAGCTCGGATGGGGGGGGAGCTTTCTTT.